A selection of T cell receptor beta chains follows, all from one sample in a study of cytomegalovirus exposure and HLA in healthy donors. Here immunoSEQ multiplex PCR was the method, and the copy in TCRdb shows in-frame clones only, minus some. The data hold 97,000 or so clones, with about 90% observed a single time. The sample comprised PBMCs. The receptors come from a man between 18 and 35 years old in good health and CMV-seropositive. CDR3s include the opening cysteine and the closing phenylalanine or tryptophan. A D gene is named only where the DNA matches it firmly. Some rows have no size entry. The others give once, few or many, or a class for an expanded clone.

clone_size	d_call	v_call	j_call	cdr3_aa	cdr3_nt
.	TRBD2	TRBV6-5	TRBJ2-7	CASSKRTSGYEQYF	TGTGCCAGCAGTAAGAGGACTAGCGGATACGAGCAGTACTTC
.	.	TRBV19	TRBJ1-2	CASSYTGYGYTF	TGTGCCAGTAGCTACACGGGCTATGGCTACACCTTC
.	TRBD2	TRBV29-1	TRBJ2-5	CSVGGRAVKTQYF	TGCAGCGTTGGCGGGAGGGCCGTGAAGACCCAGTACTTC
.	TRBD2	TRBV5-4	TRBJ2-3	CASSLAKTSGSTDTQYF	TGTGCCAGCAGCTTGGCCAAGACTAGCGGCAGCACAGATACGCAGTATTTT
.	TRBD2	TRBV29-1	TRBJ2-7	CSVVIAGDPHEQYF	TGCAGCGTTGTAATAGCGGGAGATCCCCACGAGCAGTACTTC
once	.	TRBV28	TRBJ1-5	CASVRDISPQPQHF	TGTGCCAGCGTTAGGGACATCTCACCGCAGCCCCAGCATTTT
.	.	TRBV9	TRBJ1-1	CASRRYGENTEAFF	TGTGCCAGCAGACGTTACGGAGAGAACACTGAAGCTTTCTTT
.	.	TRBV2	TRBJ1-2	CASSADSYTFYGYTF	TGTGCCAGCAGCGCGGACAGCTATACGTTTTATGGCTACACCTTC
.	TRBD1	TRBV6-6	TRBJ2-2	CASSTGTGHVGELFF	TGTGCCAGCAGCACCGGGACAGGTCACGTCGGGGAGCTGTTTTTT
.	TRBD1	TRBV11-3	TRBJ2-3	CASSLEAGGADTQYF	TGTGCCAGCAGCTTAGAGGCAGGGGGCGCAGATACGCAGTATTTT
.	.	TRBV6-1	TRBJ2-5	CASSDLARQETQYF	TGTGCCAGCAGTGACTTGGCCAGACAAGAGACCCAGTACTTC
.	.	TRBV5-6	TRBJ1-3	CASSYTDFGNTIYF	TGTGCCAGCAGCTACACAGATTTTGGAAACACCATATATTTT
.	.	TRBV6-6	TRBJ2-1	CASSFMAGAYNEQFF	TGTGCCAGCAGTTTTATGGCAGGGGCCTACAATGAGCAGTTCTTC
.	.	TRBV19	TRBJ1-3	CATQDRTGNTIYF	TGTGCCACTCAGGACAGAACAGGAAACACCATATATTTT
.	.	TRBV29-1	TRBJ2-3	CSVTLFSTDTQYF	TGCAGCGTAACCCTATTTAGCACAGATACGCAGTATTTT
.	TRBD1	TRBV6-1	TRBJ1-5	CAITGQGNQPQHF	TGTGCCATTACCGGACAGGGCAATCAGCCCCAGCATTTT
.	TRBD2	TRBV10-2	TRBJ2-3	CASRSVGLAGDTDTQYF	TGCGCCAGCAGGTCGGTCGGACTAGCGGGCGACACAGATACGCAGTATTTT
.	.	TRBV15	TRBJ2-3	CATSRSGGILNTDTQYF	TGTGCCACCAGCAGAAGCGGCGGTATTTTGAACACAGATACGCAGTATTTT
.	.	TRBV7-6	TRBJ2-6	CASSLGAWGANVLTF	TGTGCCAGCAGCTTAGGGGCATGGGGGGCCAACGTCCTGACTTTC
.	.	TRBV28	TRBJ2-4	CASSLGTNSLKNIQYF	TGTGCCAGCAGTTTAGGCACAAACAGCCTCAAAAACATTCAGTACTTC
once	TRBD1	TRBV7-2	TRBJ2-7	CASSPRQGLYEQYF	TGTGCCAGCAGCCCACGACAGGGGCTCTACGAGCAGTACTTC
.	TRBD1	TRBV27	TRBJ2-3	CASSRQGTNTDTQYF	TGTGCCAGCAGCCGACAGGGGACAAACACAGATACGCAGTATTTT
.	TRBD1	TRBV7-9	TRBJ1-2	CASSLEGGMGYGYTF	TGTGCCAGCAGCTTAGAAGGGGGCATGGGCTATGGCTACACCTTC
.	TRBD2	TRBV7-8	TRBJ2-7	CASVGLAGHEQYF	TGTGCCAGCGTGGGGCTAGCGGGACACGAGCAGTACTTC
.	.	TRBV5-1	TRBJ1-1	CASSLEGDLNTEAFF	TGCGCCAGCAGCTTGGAGGGGGATCTGAACACTGAAGCTTTCTTT
.	TRBD1	TRBV7-2	TRBJ2-3	CASSNQAGTGDTDTQYF	TGTGCCAGCAGCAACCAAGCCGGGACAGGAGACACAGATACGCAGTATTTT
.	TRBD2	TRBV7-6	TRBJ2-7	CASSLSRREKTYEQYF	TGTGCCAGCAGCTTATCTCGGCGGGAGAAAACCTACGAGCAGTACTTC
.	.	TRBV2	TRBJ1-5	CASRRGGVDNQPQHF	TGTGCCAGCAGAAGGGGGGGAGTAGACAATCAGCCCCAGCATTTT
.	.	TRBV7-2	TRBJ2-2	CASRRGGDTGELFF	TGTGCCAGCAGGAGGGGGGGGGACACCGGGGAGCTGTTTTTT
.	.	TRBV29-1	TRBJ2-3	CSVALADTQYF	TGCAGCGTTGCTCTTGCAGATACGCAGTATTTT
.	.	TRBV19	TRBJ1-2	CASRLDYGYTF	TGTGCCAGCCGTCTAGACTATGGCTACACCTTC
.	.	TRBV28	TRBJ1-5	CASRGGNQPQHF	TGTGCCAGCAGAGGGGGTAATCAGCCCCAGCATTTT
.	.	TRBV27	TRBJ1-2	CASSPRARYGYTF	TGTGCCAGCAGTCCGAGGGCCCGCTATGGCTACACCTTC
.	.	TRBV9	TRBJ2-1	CASTRGVSYNEQFF	TGTGCCAGCACAAGGGGCGTCTCCTACAATGAGCAGTTCTTC
few	.	TRBV7-9	TRBJ2-7	CASSLSRRVDEQYF	TGTGCCAGCAGCTTATCCCGCAGGGTGGACGAGCAGTACTTC
once	TRBD1	TRBV18	TRBJ1-1	CASSPLLQGANTEAFF	TGTGCCAGCTCACCACTTTTGCAGGGGGCGAACACTGAAGCTTTCTTT
.	TRBD2	TRBV19	TRBJ2-7	CASRLLAGDSYEQYF	TGTGCCAGTAGATTACTAGCGGGAGACTCCTACGAGCAGTACTTC
.	.	TRBV10-3	TRBJ2-7	CAIGGAEHLVSYEQYF	TGTGCCATCGGAGGGGCCGAGCATCTCGTATCCTACGAGCAGTACTTC
.	.	TRBV28	TRBJ2-3	CASSLSKDYTDTQYF	TGTGCCAGCAGTTTGTCGAAGGACTACACAGATACGCAGTATTTT
.	TRBD1	TRBV29-1	TRBJ2-7	CSVTGTGDYEQYF	TGCAGCGTGACCGGGACAGGGGACTACGAGCAGTACTTC
.	TRBD1	TRBV15	TRBJ2-1	CATSGRDRVGSWNNEQFF	TGTGCCACCAGCGGCCGGGACAGGGTCGGGTCTTGGAACAATGAGCAGTTCTTC
few	TRBD1	TRBV11-2	TRBJ2-2	CASRPTGWSGELFF	TGTGCCAGCAGACCGACAGGGTGGTCCGGGGAGCTGTTTTTT
.	.	TRBV7-9	TRBJ1-4	CASSLGAPTNEKLFF	TGTGCCAGCAGCTTAGGGGCCCCAACTAATGAAAAACTGTTTTTT
.	TRBD1	TRBV4-1	TRBJ2-2	CASSPPQGARTGELFF	TGCGCCAGCAGCCCACCTCAGGGGGCACGTACCGGGGAGCTGTTTTTT
.	TRBD2	TRBV7-2	TRBJ2-3	CASSLPAGGTDTQYF	TGTGCCAGCAGCTTGCCAGCGGGAGGAACAGATACGCAGTATTTT
.	TRBD1	TRBV5-1	TRBJ2-2	CASSPRQGAGGELFF	TGCGCCAGCAGCCCCCGACAGGGGGCGGGCGGGGAGCTGTTTTTT
.	TRBD1	TRBV5-1	TRBJ2-3	CASSPGTDPTDTQYF	TGCGCCAGCAGCCCTGGGACAGACCCCACAGATACGCAGTATTTT
once	.	TRBV11-2	TRBJ1-1	CASRLTGLETEAFF	TGTGCCAGCAGATTAACAGGGTTGGAAACTGAAGCTTTCTTT
.	TRBD2	TRBV29-1	TRBJ2-1	CSVQGLAGGRDNEQFF	TGCAGCGTGCAAGGACTAGCGGGAGGGAGAGACAATGAGCAGTTCTTC
.	.	TRBV28	TRBJ2-5	CASSKGLLGAIQTQYF	TGTGCCAGCAGCAAAGGACTGTTGGGGGCCATACAGACCCAGTACTTC
few	.	TRBV7-2	TRBJ2-3	CASSDKTGSDTQYF	TGTGCCAGCAGCGACAAGACGGGGTCAGATACGCAGTATTTT
.	TRBD1	TRBV7-9	TRBJ2-5	CASGTGASETQYF	TGTGCCAGCGGTACAGGGGCCTCAGAGACCCAGTACTTC
.	TRBD1	TRBV7-9	TRBJ2-1	CACEAGTGGNEQFF	TGTGCCTGCGAGGCCGGGACAGGGGGCAATGAGCAGTTCTTC
.	.	TRBV7-2	TRBJ2-5	CASSPQVVEAQETQYF	TGTGCCAGCAGCCCACAGGTCGTGGAAGCACAAGAGACCCAGTACTTC
.	TRBD1	TRBV19	TRBJ2-1	CASTNWGTGSMNEQFF	TGTGCCAGTACCAATTGGGGGACAGGGTCGATGAATGAGCAGTTCTTC
.	.	TRBV5-1	TRBJ2-3	CASHFKPDTQYF	TGCGCCAGCCACTTTAAGCCAGATACGCAGTATTTT
.	TRBD2	TRBV7-3	TRBJ2-7	CASSVTGGHIEQYF	TGTGCCAGCAGCGTCACGGGGGGTCACATCGAGCAGTACTTC
.	.	TRBV7-2	TRBJ1-2	CASSLAGWEGYTF	TGTGCCAGCAGCTTAGCCGGGTGGGAGGGCTACACCTTC
.	.	TRBV6-5	TRBJ2-3	CASSYGVAGDTQYF	TGTGCCAGCAGTTACGGCGTGGCGGGAGATACGCAGTATTTT
.	.	TRBV6-1	TRBJ2-5	CASSERQGTQETQYF	TGTGCCAGCAGTGAAAGGCAGGGGACCCAAGAGACCCAGTACTTC